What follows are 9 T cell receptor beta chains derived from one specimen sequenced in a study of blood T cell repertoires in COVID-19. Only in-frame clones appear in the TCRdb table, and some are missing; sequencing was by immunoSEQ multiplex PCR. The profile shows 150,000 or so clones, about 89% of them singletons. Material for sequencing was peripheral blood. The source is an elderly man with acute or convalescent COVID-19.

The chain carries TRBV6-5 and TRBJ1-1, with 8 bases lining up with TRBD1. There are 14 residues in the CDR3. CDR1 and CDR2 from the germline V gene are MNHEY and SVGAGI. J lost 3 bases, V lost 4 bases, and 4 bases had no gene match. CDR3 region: CASSSDRGDTEAFF. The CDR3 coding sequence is TGTGCCAGCAGTTCCGACAGGGGAGACACTGAAGCTTTCTTT.

As DNA, the CDR3 is TGTGCCAGCAGTGAATCACAGGGATTCCAAGAGACCCAGTACTTC. This gives the protein CASSESQGFQETQYF. The chain combines TRBV25-1 with TRBJ2-5, with D possibly TRBD1 on 6 matching bases. CDR1 and CDR2 (germline): MGHDK, SYGVNS. Trimming shortened V by 1 base and J by 1 base, and 10 bases separated the two germline ends. CDR3 length equals 15 residues.

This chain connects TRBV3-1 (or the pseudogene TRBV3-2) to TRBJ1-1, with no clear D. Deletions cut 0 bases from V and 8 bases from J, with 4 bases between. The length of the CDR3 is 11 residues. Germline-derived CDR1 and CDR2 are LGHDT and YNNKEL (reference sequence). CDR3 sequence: CASSQDREAFF. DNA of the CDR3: TGTGCCAGCAGCCAAGATAGAGAAGCTTTCTTT.

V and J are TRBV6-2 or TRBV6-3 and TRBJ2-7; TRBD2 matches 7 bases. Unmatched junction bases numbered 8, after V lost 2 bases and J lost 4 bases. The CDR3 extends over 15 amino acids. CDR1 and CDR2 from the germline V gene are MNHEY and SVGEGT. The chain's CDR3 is CASSYGRGGDYEQYF. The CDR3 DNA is TGTGCCAGCAGTTACGGTCGCGGGGGTGATTACGAGCAGTACTTC.

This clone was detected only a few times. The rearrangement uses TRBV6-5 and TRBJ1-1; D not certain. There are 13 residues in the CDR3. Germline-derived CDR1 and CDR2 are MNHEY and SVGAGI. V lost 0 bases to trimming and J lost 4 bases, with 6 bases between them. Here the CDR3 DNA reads TGTGCCAGCAGTTACTCCGAGGGCACTGAAGCTTTCTTT. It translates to CASSYSEGTEAFF.

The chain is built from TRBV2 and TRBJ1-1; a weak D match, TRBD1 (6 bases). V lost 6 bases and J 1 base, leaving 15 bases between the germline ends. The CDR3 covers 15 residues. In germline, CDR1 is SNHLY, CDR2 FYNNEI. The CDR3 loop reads CASRKSLQGNTEAFF. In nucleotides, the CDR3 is TGTGCCAGCAGAAAAAGCTTACAGGGGAACACTGAAGCTTTCTTT.

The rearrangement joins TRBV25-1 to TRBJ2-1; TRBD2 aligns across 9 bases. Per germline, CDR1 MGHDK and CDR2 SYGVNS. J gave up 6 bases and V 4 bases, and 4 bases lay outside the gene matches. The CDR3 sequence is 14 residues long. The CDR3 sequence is CASSAGLAPNEQFF. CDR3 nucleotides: TGTGCCAGCAGTGCGGGACTAGCCCCCAATGAGCAGTTCTTC.

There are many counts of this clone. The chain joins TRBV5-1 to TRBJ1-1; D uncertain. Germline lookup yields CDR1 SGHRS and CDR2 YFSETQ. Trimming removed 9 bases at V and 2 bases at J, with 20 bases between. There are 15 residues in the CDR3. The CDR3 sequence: CATTVSLSGNTEAFF. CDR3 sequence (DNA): TGCGCCACCACGGTTTCTCTGTCAGGTAACACTGAAGCTTTCTTT.

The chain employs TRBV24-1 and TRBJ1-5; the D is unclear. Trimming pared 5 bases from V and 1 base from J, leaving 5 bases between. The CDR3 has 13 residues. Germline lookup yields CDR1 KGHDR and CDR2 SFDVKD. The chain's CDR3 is CATSAVSNQPQHF. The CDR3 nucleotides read TGTGCCACCAGTGCAGTGAGCAATCAGCCCCAGCATTTT.